Reported below is one T cell receptor (beta chain). Its specificity is unknown. This sample was taken from a study of T cell clusters in autoimmune cytopenias. Study-level results: TRB repertoire shifts in secondary cytopenia and chronic lymphocytic leukemia mostly reflected lymphoma, not autoimmunity. Primary autoimmune cytopenia patients seemingly lacked the physiological T cell clusters found in healthy donors.

Multiplex touch-down PCR amplified TRB using TRB-A and TRB-B pools in one tube. Each CDR3 protein gets one entry in TCRdb, which reprocessed the multiplex PCR reads and gives no DNA. This listing includes roughly 7,000 distinct CDR3 sequences. Germline CDR1 and CDR2: SGHRS and YFSETQ. There are 15 residues in the CDR3. Each sample's input was roughly 250 ng genomic DNA, 35,000 to 40,000 genome equivalents. The sample comprised peripheral blood. The rearrangement uses TRBV5-1 and TRBJ2-7; absent DNA, TCRdb's TRBD1 call cannot be checked. The TCR originated in a human donor with an autoimmune cytopenia or autoimmune hepatitis (not recorded which). CDR3 protein: CASRALDRVSYEQYF.